These T cell receptor beta chains were read from a single sample in a study of blood T cell dynamics during melanoma immunotherapy. TCRdb's table, derived via immunoSEQ multiplex PCR, lists solely in-frame clones and lacks some. The data show some 5,900 clones, with 84% seen just once and around a tenth held by the top ten. The sample consisted of blood, taken from a patient treated with checkpoint blockade. These receptors were taken from a human donor with melanoma. The CDR3 runs from the conserved cysteine through the conserved F or W. Fields, in order: clone size, V gene, J gene, D gene, CDR3 protein, CDR3 DNA. D genes are given only for firm matches. Clone size is not always given. Where it is, it says once, few, many or a class for expanded clones.

-	TRBV4-2	TRBJ1-2	TRBD1	CASSTRTGYGYTF	TGTGCCAGCAGCACCCGGACAGGCTATGGCTACACCTTC
-	TRBV27	TRBJ1-4	-	CASKGPRLGNEKLFF	TGTGCCAGCAAAGGCCCTCGGCTGGGGAATGAAAAACTGTTTTTT
-	TRBV6-5	TRBJ1-2	-	CASGLLQRSGYTF	TGTGCCAGCGGCCTCTTGCAGCGAAGCGGCTACACCTTC
-	TRBV6-5	TRBJ1-2	TRBD1	CASTPEQGAPYGYTF	TGTGCCAGCACTCCCGAGCAGGGGGCTCCCTATGGCTACACCTTC
-	TRBV19	TRBJ1-2	TRBD1	CASSRPGQTTYNYGYTF	TGTGCCAGTAGTAGACCGGGACAGACCACTTATAACTATGGCTACACCTTC
-	TRBV6-5	TRBJ1-2	TRBD1	CASRYRGFYGYTF	TGTGCCAGCAGGTACAGGGGATTTTATGGCTACACCTTC
-	TRBV10-1	TRBJ1-2	TRBD1	CASSGETGRYGYTF	TGCGCCAGCAGTGGGGAGACAGGGCGGTATGGCTACACCTTC
-	TRBV10-2	TRBJ1-1	TRBD1	CASSAPDRAEAFF	TGCGCCAGCAGTGCCCCGGACAGGGCTGAAGCTTTCTTT
-	TRBV7-8	TRBJ1-2	TRBD1	CASSSRGLQSYGYTF	TGTGCCAGCAGCTCCAGGGGGCTTCAGTCCTATGGCTACACCTTC
-	TRBV6-5	TRBJ1-3	TRBD1	CASSYTGQRDTIYF	TGTGCCAGCAGTTACACGGGACAGAGAGACACCATATATTTT
few	TRBV28	TRBJ1-2	TRBD1	CASSTPGQYGYTF	TGTGCCAGCAGTACTCCGGGACAGTATGGCTACACCTTC
-	TRBV7-2	TRBJ1-1	-	CASSLVGGPTTEAFF	TGTGCCAGCAGCTTAGTGGGGGGGCCTACCACTGAAGCTTTCTTT
-	TRBV19	TRBJ1-2	-	CASSIRTQGIGYTF	TGTGCCAGTAGTATACGAACCCAGGGGATCGGCTACACCTTC
once	TRBV28	TRBJ2-7	TRBD2	CASSSTGLAGGHEQYF	TGTGCCAGCAGTTCCACCGGACTAGCGGGGGGGCACGAGCAGTACTTC
once	TRBV5-4	TRBJ1-1	-	CASSPGGSNTEAFF	TGTGCCAGCAGCCCCGGGGGGTCAAACACTGAAGCTTTCTTT
few	TRBV10-2	TRBJ1-2	-	CASIPSGGLYGYTF	TGCGCCAGCATTCCCTCGGGGGGCCTCTATGGCTACACCTTC
-	TRBV15	TRBJ1-5	-	CATSRGGSNQPQHF	TGTGCCACCAGCAGAGGGGGAAGCAATCAGCCCCAGCATTTT
once	TRBV19	TRBJ2-7	-	CASSPRDKGLYEQYF	TGTGCCAGTAGTCCCCGGGACAAAGGTCTCTACGAGCAGTACTTC
-	TRBV6-1	TRBJ1-1	-	CASRDNTEAFF	TGTGCCAGCAGGGATAACACTGAAGCTTTCTTT
once	TRBV7-9	TRBJ1-4	TRBD1	CASSSTGAGYATNEKLFF	TGTGCCAGCAGCTCAACAGGGGCCGGGTATGCAACTAATGAAAAACTGTTTTTT
-	TRBV7-2	TRBJ1-6	TRBD1	CASTGIGTGNSPLHF	TGTGCCAGCACCGGAATCGGGACAGGGAATTCACCCCTCCACTTT
-	TRBV19	TRBJ1-1	TRBD1	CASSTSDRAFTEAFF	TGTGCCAGTAGTACTTCGGACAGGGCTTTCACTGAAGCTTTCTTT
-	TRBV19	TRBJ1-2	-	CASSWGQNYGYTF	TGTGCCAGTAGTTGGGGTCAGAACTATGGCTACACCTTC
-	TRBV13	TRBJ2-7	TRBD2	CASSLGLGSYEQYF	TGTGCCAGCAGCCTAGGACTAGGCTCCTACGAGCAGTACTTC
-	TRBV13	TRBJ2-7	TRBD2	CASSSTTSGVSKGYEQYF	TGTGCCAGCAGCTCCACAACTAGCGGGGTCTCCAAGGGCTACGAGCAGTACTTC
-	TRBV7-2	TRBJ1-2	TRBD1	CASSPRQGDGYTF	TGTGCCAGCAGCCCGAGACAGGGGGATGGCTACACCTTC
-	TRBV4-2	TRBJ2-7	-	CASSQDVGGTVAYEQYF	TGTGCCAGCAGCCAAGATGTTGGGGGAACCGTCGCCTACGAGCAGTACTTC
-	TRBV18	TRBJ2-7	-	CASSPFDGPPGEQYF	TGTGCCAGCTCACCTTTTGACGGACCTCCGGGCGAGCAGTACTTC
once	TRBV5-1	TRBJ2-7	-	CASSLEGVGEQYF	TGCGCCAGCAGCTTGGAGGGGGTGGGGGAGCAGTACTTC
-	TRBV7-2	TRBJ1-4	TRBD1	CASSLRDRAEKLFF	TGTGCCAGCAGCCTAAGGGACAGGGCGGAAAAACTGTTTTTT
-	TRBV4-2	TRBJ2-7	TRBD2	CASSQEPSGGPREQYF	TGTGCCAGCAGCCAAGAACCTAGCGGGGGCCCTCGCGAGCAGTACTTC
once	TRBV5-8	TRBJ1-2	TRBD1	CASSLTLGTGLNYGYTF	TGTGCCAGCAGCTTGACCCTCGGGACAGGGCTTAACTATGGCTACACCTTC
-	TRBV5-1	TRBJ1-1	-	CASSWGTLGLNTEAFF	TGCGCCAGCAGCTGGGGAACCTTGGGGCTGAACACTGAAGCTTTCTTT
-	TRBV19	TRBJ2-7	-	CASSITGSRGEQYF	TGTGCCAGTAGTATTACAGGGTCCCGCGGCGAGCAGTACTTC
-	TRBV19	TRBJ2-1	-	CASSTGGRVLSYNEQFF	TGTGCCAGTAGTACCGGGGGAAGAGTACTATCCTACAATGAGCAGTTCTTC
few	TRBV27	TRBJ2-7	-	CASRPIGTLYEQYF	TGTGCCAGCAGACCCATCGGGACCCTCTACGAGCAGTACTTC
-	TRBV4-1	TRBJ1-4	-	CASSQERSFNEKLFF	TGCGCCAGCAGCCAAGAGAGAAGCTTTAATGAAAAACTGTTTTTT
once	TRBV11-1	TRBJ2-7	-	CASSLANVRGLEQYF	TGTGCCAGCAGCTTAGCGAACGTGCGGGGGCTCGAGCAGTACTTC
-	TRBV5-1	TRBJ1-1	TRBD1	CASSLNRGNTEAFF	TGCGCCAGCAGCTTGAACAGGGGGAACACTGAAGCTTTCTTT
-	TRBV19	TRBJ1-6	TRBD1	CASRWDSYNSPLHF	TGTGCCAGTAGATGGGACAGCTATAATTCACCCCTCCACTTT
-	TRBV9	TRBJ2-7	-	CASSAAGIEQYF	TGTGCCAGCAGCGCAGCAGGCATCGAGCAGTACTTC
-	TRBV5-1	TRBJ1-2	TRBD1	CASSLHGQGGSGYTF	TGCGCCAGCAGCTTGCACGGACAGGGTGGATCTGGCTACACCTTC
once	TRBV27	TRBJ1-1	TRBD1	CASSARQGWDTEAFF	TGTGCCAGCAGTGCACGACAGGGATGGGACACTGAAGCTTTCTTT
-	TRBV7-8	TRBJ2-7	-	CASSSGVRDGAYEQYF	TGTGCCAGCAGCTCTGGGGTTAGGGACGGAGCCTACGAGCAGTACTTC
-	TRBV6-5	TRBJ2-7	TRBD1	CASSSPGQTVYEQYF	TGTGCCAGCAGCTCGCCGGGACAGACTGTCTACGAGCAGTACTTC
once	TRBV6-6	TRBJ1-2	-	CASSQANYGYTF	TGTGCCAGCAGCCAGGCTAACTATGGCTACACCTTC
-	TRBV19	TRBJ1-2	-	CASSVTGTLLYGYTF	TGTGCCAGTAGTGTAACAGGGACCCTTCTCTATGGCTACACCTTC
-	TRBV30	TRBJ1-1	-	CAWSSYRAEAFF	TGTGCCTGGAGTAGTTACAGGGCTGAAGCTTTCTTT
-	TRBV18	TRBJ2-2	-	CASSPFETGELFF	TGTGCCAGCTCACCCTTCGAGACCGGGGAGCTGTTTTTT
-	TRBV10-3	TRBJ2-7	-	CAISEGIGLGYEQYF	TGTGCCATCAGTGAGGGGATCGGTCTAGGGTACGAGCAGTACTTC
-	TRBV6-5	TRBJ1-2	-	CASSYSLDNGYTF	TGTGCCAGCAGTTACTCTCTCGATAATGGCTACACCTTC
-	TRBV28	TRBJ1-2	-	CASSRGLANYGYTF	TGTGCCAGCAGTAGGGGACTAGCTAACTATGGCTACACCTTC
few	TRBV6-1	TRBJ2-7	-	CASSERGEQYF	TGTGCCAGCAGTGAACGTGGCGAGCAGTACTTC
-	TRBV11-2	TRBJ2-7	-	CASSASGGATYEQYF	TGTGCCAGCAGCGCGTCAGGGGGGGCTACCTACGAGCAGTACTTC
-	TRBV27	TRBJ1-4	-	CASSFWGGEKLFF	TGTGCCAGCAGTTTCTGGGGAGGGGAAAAACTGTTTTTT
-	TRBV28	TRBJ1-3	-	CASSASGQNVNTIYF	TGTGCCAGCAGTGCATCGGGACAAAATGTAAACACCATATATTTT
-	TRBV7-2	TRBJ2-3	-	CASRPDGGADTQYF	TGTGCCAGCAGGCCGGACGGTGGTGCAGATACGCAGTATTTT
-	TRBV6-5	TRBJ2-7	-	CASSYSIGQSYEQYF	TGTGCCAGCAGTTACTCGATAGGACAGTCCTACGAGCAGTACTTC
-	TRBV10-3	TRBJ1-3	TRBD1	CAISADREAGNTIYF	TGTGCCATCAGTGCTGACAGGGAAGCTGGAAACACCATATATTTT